A selection of T cell receptor beta chains follows, all from one sample in a study of PD-L1 blockade in urothelial cancer. Clones were sequenced by immunoSEQ multiplex PCR, and TCRdb holds only the in-frame ones, with some missing. The data hold fewer than 45,000 clones, with around 88% observed a single time. The sequenced sample was PBMCs, obtained around atezolizumab (anti-PD-L1) treatment. The receptors were gathered from a man aged 55 to 70 with urothelial cancer. The CDR3 runs from the conserved cysteine through the conserved F or W. A D gene is named only where the DNA matches it firmly. Size is stated for part of the rows, as once, few or many counts, or as a class when the clone is expanded.

j_gene | v_gene | d_gene | abundance | CDR3nt | CDR3aa
TRBJ1-5 | TRBV7-2 | NA | NA | TGTGCCAGCAGCTTAGATGCCAGGGATCAGCCCCAGCATTTT | CASSLDARDQPQHF
TRBJ2-1 | TRBV28 | TRBD1 | NA | TGTGCCAGCAGTTTTCAGGGGGCGTACAATGAGCAGTTCTTC | CASSFQGAYNEQFF
TRBJ2-7 | TRBV28 | NA | NA | TGTGCCAGCAGTTCTGGGAGTTTCGGCTACGAGCAGTACTTC | CASSSGSFGYEQYF
TRBJ2-5 | TRBV5-1 | TRBD1 | NA | TGCGCCAGCAGCTGGATAGGGACAGTCCAAGAGACCCAGTACTTC | CASSWIGTVQETQYF
TRBJ2-1 | TRBV5-1 | NA | NA | TGCGCCAGCAGCACGGACAGCTCCTACAATGAGCAGTTCTTC | CASSTDSSYNEQFF
TRBJ2-1 | TRBV7-2 | TRBD2 | NA | TGTGCCAGCAGCCTTATAGCGGGAGGCTCCTACAATGAGCAGTTCTTC | CASSLIAGGSYNEQFF
TRBJ2-4 | TRBV5-1 | TRBD2 | NA | TGCGCCGGCCGAAGGGGACTAGCGGGACCTTGGGGCAAAAACATTCAGTACTTC | CAGRRGLAGPWGKNIQYF
TRBJ2-3 | TRBV14 | NA | NA | TGTGCCAGCAGCCAAGATGGGGAAGGGGTTGGCACAGATACGCAGTATTTT | CASSQDGEGVGTDTQYF
TRBJ2-5 | TRBV6-1 | TRBD2 | NA | TGTGCCAGCAGTGAAGCGGACCGGGGGGGAGAGATAGGGGCCAAAGAGACCCAGTACTTC | CASSEADRGGEIGAKETQYF
TRBJ1-2 | TRBV28 | NA | NA | TGTGCCAGCAGTTCCCGCCGGAGGGGGGGGAGAAATGGCTACACCTTC | CASSSRRRGGRNGYTF
TRBJ2-3 | TRBV10-3 | NA | few | TGTGCCATTAAAGGAGACACAGATACGCAGTATTTT | CAIKGDTDTQYF
TRBJ2-7 | TRBV6-1 | TRBD1 | NA | TGTGCCAGCATTTGGAACAGGGGAGCCTACGAGCAGTACTTC | CASIWNRGAYEQYF
TRBJ2-7 | TRBV5-1 | NA | NA | TGCGCCAGCAGCCGGGGGGGGACAGGGTTGTACGAGCAGTACTTC | CASSRGGTGLYEQYF
TRBJ1-1 | TRBV9 | TRBD1 | NA | TGTGCCAGCAGCGTAGTCGGGACAGCGAACACTGAAGCTTTCTTT | CASSVVGTANTEAFF
TRBJ2-2 | TRBV5-1 | NA | NA | TGCGCCAGCACCCGTCCGGGAACCGGGGAGCTGTTTTTT | CASTRPGTGELFF
TRBJ1-5 | TRBV30 | NA | NA | TGTGCCTGGAGTGGGGGCGGCGATCAGCCCCAGCATTTT | CAWSGGGDQPQHF
TRBJ2-6 | TRBV15 | NA | NA | TGTGCCACGGAGGACTCCCGATTCTCTGGGGCCAACGTCCTGACTTTC | CATEDSRFSGANVLTF
TRBJ1-1 | TRBV28 | TRBD1 | NA | TGTGCCAGCAGTTTATTGAAGGGGGCTAACACTGAAGCTTTCTTT | CASSLLKGANTEAFF
TRBJ1-1 | TRBV19 | TRBD1 | NA | TGTGCCAGTAGTATAGGACAGGGGAACACTGAAGCTTTCTTT | CASSIGQGNTEAFF
TRBJ2-2 | TRBV7-2 | NA | NA | TGTGCCAGCAGCCCGGTGGGGGGCGGGGAGCTGTTTTTT | CASSPVGGGELFF
TRBJ1-6 | TRBV5-1 | NA | NA | TGCGCCAGCAGCTTGGAGCAGGGGCCTAATTCACCCCTCCACTTT | CASSLEQGPNSPLHF
TRBJ2-2 | TRBV9 | TRBD1 | once | TGTGCCAGCAGCCTGGGACAGGGGGTCACCGGGGAGCTGTTTTTT | CASSLGQGVTGELFF